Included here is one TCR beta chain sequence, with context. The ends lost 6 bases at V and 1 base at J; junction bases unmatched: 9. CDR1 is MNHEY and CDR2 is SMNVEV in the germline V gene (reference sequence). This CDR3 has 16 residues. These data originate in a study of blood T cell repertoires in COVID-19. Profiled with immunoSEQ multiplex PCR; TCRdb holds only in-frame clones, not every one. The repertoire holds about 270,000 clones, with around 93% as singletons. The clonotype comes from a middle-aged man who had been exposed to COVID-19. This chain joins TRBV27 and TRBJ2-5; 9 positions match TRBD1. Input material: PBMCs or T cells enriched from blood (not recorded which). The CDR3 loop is CASSPARDRAQETQYF. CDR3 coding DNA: TGTGCCAGCAGCCCAGCCCGGGACAGGGCCCAAGAGACCCAGTACTTC.